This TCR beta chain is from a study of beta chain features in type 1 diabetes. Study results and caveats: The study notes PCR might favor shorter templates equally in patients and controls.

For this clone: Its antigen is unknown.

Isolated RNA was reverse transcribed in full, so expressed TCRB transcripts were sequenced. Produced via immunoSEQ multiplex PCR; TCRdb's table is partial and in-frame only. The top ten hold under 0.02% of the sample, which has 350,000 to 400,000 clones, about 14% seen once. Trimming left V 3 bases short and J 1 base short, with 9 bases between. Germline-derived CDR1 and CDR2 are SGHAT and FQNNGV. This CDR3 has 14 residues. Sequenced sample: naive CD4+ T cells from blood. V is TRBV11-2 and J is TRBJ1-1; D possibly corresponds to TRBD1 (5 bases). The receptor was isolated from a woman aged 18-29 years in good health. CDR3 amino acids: CASSFSDRNTEAFF. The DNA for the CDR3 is TGTGCCAGCAGCTTCAGTGACAGGAACACTGAAGCTTTCTTT.